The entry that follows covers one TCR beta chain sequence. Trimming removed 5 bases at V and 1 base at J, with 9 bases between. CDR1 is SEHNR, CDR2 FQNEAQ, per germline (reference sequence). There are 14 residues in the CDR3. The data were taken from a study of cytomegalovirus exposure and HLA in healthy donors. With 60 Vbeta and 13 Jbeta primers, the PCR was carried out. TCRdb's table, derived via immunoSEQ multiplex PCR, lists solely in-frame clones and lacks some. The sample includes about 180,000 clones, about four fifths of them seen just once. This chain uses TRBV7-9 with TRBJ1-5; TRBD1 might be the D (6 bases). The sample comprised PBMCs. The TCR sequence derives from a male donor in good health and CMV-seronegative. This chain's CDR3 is CASSTTGSNQPQHF. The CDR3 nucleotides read TGTGCCAGCAGCACAACAGGGAGCAATCAGCCCCAGCATTTT.